These 18 T cell receptor beta chains originate from one sample sequenced in a study of stem cell transplantation in POMP-related autoinflammatory disease. The assay was immunoSEQ multiplex PCR, and TCRdb's table has in-frame clones only and misses some. The table lists 950 to 1,100 clones, roughly 90% of them singletons, with approximately 7% in the top ten. Sequencing input: a CXCR5-defined cell subset from PBMCs. All receptors derive from a human donor in good health.

This chain links TRBV14 with TRBJ2-5, with unresolved D. With the DNA end fitting TRBJ2-7 better, the J assignment may be wrong. Germline V gene sequence: CDR1 SGHDN, CDR2 FVKESK. The CDR3 runs 16 residues. The CDR3 here is CASSQDVGRASYEQYF. In nucleotides, the CDR3 is TGTGCCAGCAGCCAAGATGTAGGAAGGGCTTCCTACGAGCAGTACTTC.

The CDR3 DNA is TGTGCCAGCTCACCAATTAAGGGGGCAATCCAAGAGACCCAGTACTTC. Its translation is CASSPIKGAIQETQYF. The rearrangement links TRBV18 to TRBJ2-5, with 7 bases that match TRBD1. Per germline, CDR1 KGHSH and CDR2 LQKENI. The CDR3 covers 16 residues. The V segment lost 2 bases and the J segment 1 base; nucleotides outside the gene matches: 7.

This chain uses TRBV6-5 with TRBJ1-4; D call uncertain. V was trimmed by 2 bases and J by 0 bases, leaving 7 bases between them. Germline V CDR1 and CDR2: MNHEY, SVGAGI. The CDR3 covers 15 residues. The CDR3 loop is CASSYRGATNEKLFF. The CDR3 DNA reads as TGTGCCAGCAGTTACCGCGGGGCAACTAATGAAAAACTGTTTTTT.

The chain recombines TRBV5-1 with TRBJ2-7; D is uncertain. Germline V gene sequence: CDR1 SGHRS, CDR2 YFSETQ. V lost 0 bases and J 7 bases, leaving 11 bases between the germline ends. The CDR3 sequence is 13 residues long. The DNA for the CDR3 is TGCGCCAGCAGCTTGGCCAGTAGGTGGGAGCAGTACTTC. Its protein is CASSLASRWEQYF.

The chain uses TRBV5-1 and TRBJ1-4, with 8 bases that match TRBD1. Trimming removed 2 bases from V and 7 bases from J; junction bases left unmatched: 7. This CDR3 spans 15 amino acids. Germline assignment: CDR1 SGHRS and CDR2 YFSETQ. The CDR3: CASSFGQGVGEKLFF. The DNA for the CDR3 is TGCGCCAGCAGCTTCGGACAGGGTGTTGGTGAAAAACTGTTTTTT.

CDR3 sequence: CASSPRTVQETQYF. In DNA, the CDR3 is TGCGCCAGCAGCCCCCGGACGGTACAAGAGACCCAGTACTTC. The V and J genes are TRBV5-1 and TRBJ2-5; no clear D gene. V was shortened by 4 bases and J by 2 bases, with 12 bases between the two germline ends. Germline V gene sequence: CDR1 SGHRS, CDR2 YFSETQ. The CDR3 sequence is 14 residues long.

The V call is TRBV6-1, the J call TRBJ2-1, with 14 bases aligning to TRBD2. Germline V CDR1 and CDR2: MNHNS, SASEGT. The V segment lost 6 bases and the J segment 10 bases; nucleotides outside the gene matches: 5. The CDR3 length is 14 residues. CDR3 loop: CASRTSGGAREQFF. As DNA, the CDR3 is TGTGCCAGCAGGACTAGCGGGGGGGCCCGGGAGCAGTTCTTC.

The genes are TRBV19 and TRBJ1-5; 10 bases map to TRBD1. Per germline, CDR1 LNHDA and CDR2 SQIVND (reference sequence). This CDR3 is built from 16 residues. V lost 4 bases, J lost 3 bases, and 6 bases stayed unmatched. CDR3 in amino acids: CASSTRQGAVNQPQHF. CDR3 bases: TGTGCCAGTAGTACCCGACAGGGGGCGGTCAATCAGCCCCAGCATTTT.

This clone has a single count. The genes are TRBV6-1 and TRBJ2-7, with D possibly matching TRBD2 (5 bases). CDR1 is MNHNS and CDR2 is SASEGT in the germline V gene. The V and J ends lost 10 bases and 1 base respectively, with 20 bases between them. The CDR3 has 15 residues. The CDR3 is CATTSLRVTSYEQYF. The CDR3 DNA sequence: TGTGCCACCACGTCCTTGCGGGTAACATCCTACGAGCAGTACTTC.

The rearrangement joins TRBV7-8 to TRBJ2-1, with D perhaps TRBD1 (8 bases). The ends were cut back, 4 bases at V and 7 bases at J, with 35 bases in the middle. This CDR3 is 21 amino acids long. Germline CDR1 and CDR2: SGHVS and FQNEAQ. The CDR3 region has the DNA TGTGCCAGCAGCTCTAGCAGGATACAGGGGGAGGGAAGGAAGGCTGTGAATGAGCAGTTCTTC. It codes for CASSSSRIQGEGRKAVNEQFF. Full variable domain (outside the CDR3, taken from reference TRBV7-8 and TRBJ2-1): GAGVSQSPRYKVAKRGQDVALRCDPISGHVSLFWYQQALGQGPEFLTYFQNEAQLDKSGLPSDRFFAERPEGSVSTLKIQRTQQEDSAVYLCASSSSRIQGEGRKAVNEQFFGPGTRLTVL.

The chain is built from TRBV12-5 and TRBJ2-1, with 9 bases lining up with TRBD1. With V trimmed by 0 bases and J by 8 bases, 5 bases remained unmatched. Germline V CDR1 and CDR2: LGHNT, FRNRAP. This CDR3 is 15 amino acids long. This CDR3 is CASGLVLRTGDEQFF. The DNA for the CDR3 is TGTGCTAGTGGTTTGGTTCTCAGGACAGGGGATGAGCAGTTCTTC.

The chain has TRBV5-1 and TRBJ2-7; TRBD2 is a possible D gene (5 bases). V was pared by 0 bases and J by 7 bases, with 11 bases between. This CDR3 spans 13 amino acids. Per the germline V gene, CDR1 is SGHRS and CDR2 is YFSETQ. The CDR3 here is CASSLDGRREQYF. CDR3 nucleotides: TGCGCCAGCAGCTTGGACGGCCGGAGGGAGCAGTACTTC.

The rearrangement joins TRBV29-1 to TRBJ1-5; D remains unclear. CDR3 length: 11 residues. Per germline, CDR1 SQVTM and CDR2 ANQGSEA. The germline V and J ends were trimmed by 3 bases and 13 bases, with 13 bases remaining between them. The CDR3 DNA is TGCAGCGTTGATCTGGCCGGGATTCAGCATTTT. Its protein is CSVDLAGIQHF.

The rearrangement uses TRBV2 and TRBJ2-7; possibly TRBD1 for D (5 bases). CDR1 is SNHLY, CDR2 FYNNEI, per germline. Trimming shortened V by 6 bases and J by 3 bases, and 15 bases separated the two germline ends. The CDR3 runs 14 residues. Here the CDR3 DNA reads TGTGCCAGCAGACTTCAGACAGCGTTCTACGAGCAGTACTTC. It translates to CASRLQTAFYEQYF.

A few counts support this clone. This rearrangement joins TRBV2 to TRBJ2-7; 9 positions agree with TRBD1. The germline CDR1 and CDR2 sequences are SNHLY and FYNNEI. Losses at the gene ends were 6 bases for V and 6 bases for J; bases not matched to a gene: 9. CDR3 size: 14 residues. The CDR3: CASRGRDRDGEQYF. CDR3 coding DNA: TGTGCCAGCAGGGGACGGGACAGGGACGGCGAGCAGTACTTC. The full variable domain, completed using reference TRBV2 and TRBJ2-7, is EPEVTQTPSHQVTQMGQEVILRCVPISNHLYFYWYRQILGQKVEFLVSFYNNEISEKSEIFDDQFSVERPDGSNFTLKIRSTKLEDSAMYFCASRGRDRDGEQYFGPGTRLTVT.

This chain links TRBV4-1 with TRBJ2-7; the match to TRBD1 covers 10 bases. This CDR3 contains 15 residues. The V and J ends lost 2 bases and 1 base, in that order; junction bases with no gene match: 2. Germline CDR1 and CDR2: MGHRA and YSYEKL. CDR3 in DNA: TGCGCCAGCAGCCAACCGGGACAGGGGTCCTACGAGCAGTACTTC. Encoded protein: CASSQPGQGSYEQYF.

The genes are TRBV9 and TRBJ2-2; D is perhaps TRBD2 (6 bases). Germline CDR1 and CDR2: SGDLS and YYNGEE. The germline V and J ends were trimmed by 0 bases and 6 bases, with 9 bases remaining between them. The CDR3 contains 14 residues. The CDR3 is CASSVASGAGELFF. The CDR3 DNA is TGTGCCAGCAGCGTAGCTTCGGGGGCCGGGGAGCTGTTTTTT.

The V and J genes are TRBV5-1 and TRBJ1-2, with TRBD1 identical over 10 bases. Germline V gives CDR1 SGHRS, CDR2 YFSETQ. The junction had 8 bases not matched to a gene; V was cut back by 4 bases and J by 8 bases. The CDR3 spans 14 residues. CDR3 in DNA: TGCGCCAGCAGCCGGGCCGGGACAGGGGACGGCTACACCTTC. Encoded protein: CASSRAGTGDGYTF.